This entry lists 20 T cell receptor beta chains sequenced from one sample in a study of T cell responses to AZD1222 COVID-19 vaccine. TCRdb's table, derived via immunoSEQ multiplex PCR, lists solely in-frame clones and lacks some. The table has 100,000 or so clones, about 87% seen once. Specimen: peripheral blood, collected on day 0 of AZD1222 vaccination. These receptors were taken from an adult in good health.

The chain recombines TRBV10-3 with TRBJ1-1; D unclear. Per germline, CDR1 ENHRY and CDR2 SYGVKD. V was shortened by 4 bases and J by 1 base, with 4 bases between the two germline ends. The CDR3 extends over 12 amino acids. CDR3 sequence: CAISGQNTEAFF. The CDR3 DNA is TGTGCCATCAGTGGACAGAACACTGAAGCTTTCTTT.

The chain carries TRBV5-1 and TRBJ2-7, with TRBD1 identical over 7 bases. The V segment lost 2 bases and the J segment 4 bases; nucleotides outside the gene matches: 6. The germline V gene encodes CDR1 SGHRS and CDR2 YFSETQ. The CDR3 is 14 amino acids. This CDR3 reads CASSLGTAEYEQYF. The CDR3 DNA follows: TGCGCCAGCAGCTTAGGGACAGCCGAGTACGAGCAGTACTTC.

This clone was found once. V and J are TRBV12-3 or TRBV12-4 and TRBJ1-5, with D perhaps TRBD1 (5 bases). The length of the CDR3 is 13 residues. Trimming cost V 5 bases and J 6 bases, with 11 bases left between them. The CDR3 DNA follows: TGTGCCAGCAGTGGGACCTGGGGTCAGCCCCAGCATTTT. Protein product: CASSGTWGQPQHF.

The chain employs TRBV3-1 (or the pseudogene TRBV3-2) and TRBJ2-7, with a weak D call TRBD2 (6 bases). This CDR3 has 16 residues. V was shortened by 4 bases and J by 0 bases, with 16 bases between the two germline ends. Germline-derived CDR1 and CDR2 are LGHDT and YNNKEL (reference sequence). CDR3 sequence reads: CASSPRGNRFSYEQYF. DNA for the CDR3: TGTGCCAGCAGCCCCCGCGGGAACCGCTTCTCCTACGAGCAGTACTTC.

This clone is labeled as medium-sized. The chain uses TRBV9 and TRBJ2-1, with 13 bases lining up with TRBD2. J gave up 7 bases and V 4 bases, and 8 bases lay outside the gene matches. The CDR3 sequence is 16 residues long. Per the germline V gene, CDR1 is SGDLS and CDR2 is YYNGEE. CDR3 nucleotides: TGTGCCAGCAGCCCGACTAGCGGGGGGAATTGGAATGAGCAGTTCTTC. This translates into CASSPTSGGNWNEQFF.

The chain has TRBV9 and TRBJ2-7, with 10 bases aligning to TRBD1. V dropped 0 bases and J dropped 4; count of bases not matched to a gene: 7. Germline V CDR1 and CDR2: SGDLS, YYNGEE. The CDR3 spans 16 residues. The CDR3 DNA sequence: TGTGCCAGCAGCGTAGCGCCCGGGACAGGGGTTTACGAGCAGTACTTC. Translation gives CASSVAPGTGVYEQYF.

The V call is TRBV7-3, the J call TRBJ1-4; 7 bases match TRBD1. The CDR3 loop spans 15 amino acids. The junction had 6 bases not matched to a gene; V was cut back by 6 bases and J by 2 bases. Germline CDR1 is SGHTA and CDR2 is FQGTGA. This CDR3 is CASSLTGATNEKLFF. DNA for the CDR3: TGTGCCAGCAGTCTTACAGGGGCGACTAATGAAAAACTGTTTTTT.

In nucleotides, the CDR3 is TGCGCCAGCAGCTTGGTCGGGGACAGTGGGCCCCTCCACTTT. This codes for CASSLVGDSGPLHF. The V call is TRBV5-1, the J call TRBJ1-6; TRBD1 matches 7 bases. Germline CDR1 reads SGHRS; CDR2 reads YFSETQ. The CDR3 extends over 14 amino acids. After removal of 0 bases from V and 13 bases from J, the junction contained 7 bases not matched to a gene.

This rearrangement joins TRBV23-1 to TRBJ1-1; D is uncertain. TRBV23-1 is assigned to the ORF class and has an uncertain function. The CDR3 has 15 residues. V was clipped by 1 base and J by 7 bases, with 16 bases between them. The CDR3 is CASSQLVGRAIEAFF. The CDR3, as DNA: TGCGCCAGCAGTCAATTGGTCGGACGAGCTATTGAAGCTTTCTTT.

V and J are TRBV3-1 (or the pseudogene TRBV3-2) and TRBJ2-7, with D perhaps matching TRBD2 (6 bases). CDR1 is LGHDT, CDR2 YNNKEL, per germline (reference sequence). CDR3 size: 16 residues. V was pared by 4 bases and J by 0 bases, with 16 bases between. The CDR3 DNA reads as TGTGCCAGCAGCCTCCGAGGGGTTAGCGGCTCCTACGAGCAGTACTTC. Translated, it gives CASSLRGVSGSYEQYF.

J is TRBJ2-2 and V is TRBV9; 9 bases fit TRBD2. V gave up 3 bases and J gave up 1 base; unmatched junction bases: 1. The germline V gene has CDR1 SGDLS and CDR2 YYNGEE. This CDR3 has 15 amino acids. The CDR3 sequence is CASSASGENTGELFF. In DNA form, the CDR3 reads TGTGCCAGCAGCGCTAGCGGGGAGAACACCGGGGAGCTGTTTTTT.

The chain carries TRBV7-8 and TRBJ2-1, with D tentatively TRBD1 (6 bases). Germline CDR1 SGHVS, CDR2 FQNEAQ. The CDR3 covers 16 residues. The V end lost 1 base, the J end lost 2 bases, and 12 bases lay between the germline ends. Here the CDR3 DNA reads TGTGCCAGCAGCTTAGTGGCAGGGACAACCTACAATGAGCAGTTCTTC. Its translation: CASSLVAGTTYNEQFF.

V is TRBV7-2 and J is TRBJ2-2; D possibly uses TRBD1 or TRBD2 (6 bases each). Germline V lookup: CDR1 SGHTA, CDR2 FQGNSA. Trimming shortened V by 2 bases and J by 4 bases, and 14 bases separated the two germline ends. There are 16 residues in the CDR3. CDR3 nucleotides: TGTGCCAGCAGCTTATTTTCGGGGGCCGGCACCGGGGAGCTGTTTTTT. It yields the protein CASSLFSGAGTGELFF.

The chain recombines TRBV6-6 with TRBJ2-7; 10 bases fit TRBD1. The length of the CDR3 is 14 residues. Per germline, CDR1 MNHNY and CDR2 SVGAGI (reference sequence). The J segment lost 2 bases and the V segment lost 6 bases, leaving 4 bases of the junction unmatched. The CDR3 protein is CASRDRGETYEQYF. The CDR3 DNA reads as TGTGCCAGCAGGGACAGGGGGGAAACCTACGAGCAGTACTTC.

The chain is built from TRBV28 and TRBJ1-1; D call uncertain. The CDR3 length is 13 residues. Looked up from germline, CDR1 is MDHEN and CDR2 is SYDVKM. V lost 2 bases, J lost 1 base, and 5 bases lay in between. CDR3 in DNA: TGTGCCAGCAGTTTAAGGGAGAACACTGAAGCTTTCTTT. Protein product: CASSLRENTEAFF. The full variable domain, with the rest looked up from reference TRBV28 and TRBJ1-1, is DVKVTQSSRYLVKRTGEKVFLECVQDMDHENMFWYRQDPGLGLRLIYFSYDVKMKEKGDIPEGYSVSREKKERFSLILESASTNQTSMYLCASSLRENTEAFFGQGTRLTVV.

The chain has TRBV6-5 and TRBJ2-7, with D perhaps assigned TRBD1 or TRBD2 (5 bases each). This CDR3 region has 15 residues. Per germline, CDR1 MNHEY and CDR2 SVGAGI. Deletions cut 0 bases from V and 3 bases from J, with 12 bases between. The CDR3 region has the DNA TGTGCCAGCAGTTACTCCGGGACCTACCTCTACGAGCAGTACTTC. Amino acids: CASSYSGTYLYEQYF.

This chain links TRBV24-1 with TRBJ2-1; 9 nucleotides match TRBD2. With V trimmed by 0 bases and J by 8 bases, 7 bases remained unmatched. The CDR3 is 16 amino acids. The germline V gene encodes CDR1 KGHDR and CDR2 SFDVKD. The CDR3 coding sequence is TGTGCCACCAGTGATTTGCAAGCGGGGGGTATCGATGAGCAGTTCTTC. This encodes CATSDLQAGGIDEQFF.

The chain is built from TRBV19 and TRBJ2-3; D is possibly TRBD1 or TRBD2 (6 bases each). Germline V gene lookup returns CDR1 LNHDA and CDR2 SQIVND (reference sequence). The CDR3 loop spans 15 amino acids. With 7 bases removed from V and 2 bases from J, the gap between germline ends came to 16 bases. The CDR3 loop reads CASTSGGDPTDTQYF. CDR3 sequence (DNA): TGTGCCAGTACCTCCGGGGGCGACCCCACAGATACGCAGTATTTT.

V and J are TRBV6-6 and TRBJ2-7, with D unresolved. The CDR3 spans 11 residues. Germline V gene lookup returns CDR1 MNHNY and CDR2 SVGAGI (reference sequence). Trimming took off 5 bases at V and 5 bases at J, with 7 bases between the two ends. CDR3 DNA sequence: TGTGCCAGCAGTGCTGGGGACGAGCAGTACTTC. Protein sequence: CASSAGDEQYF.

The CDR3 DNA follows: TGTGCCAGTAGTATAGGGCGAGGCAATAATTCACCCCTCCACTTT. It is translated as CASSIGRGNNSPLHF. This rearrangement joins TRBV19 to TRBJ1-6, with D hard to call. Germline V gene lookup returns CDR1 LNHDA and CDR2 SQIVND (reference sequence). The V end lost 1 base, the J end lost 5 bases, and 9 bases lay between the germline ends. The CDR3 totals 15 residues. Variable domain in full (rest from reference TRBV19 and TRBJ1-6): DGGITQSPKYLFRKEGQNVTLSCEQNLNHDAMYWYRQDPGQGLRLIYYSQIVNDFQKGDIAEGYSVSREKKESFPLTVTSAQKNPTAFYLCASSIGRGNNSPLHFGNGTRLTVT.